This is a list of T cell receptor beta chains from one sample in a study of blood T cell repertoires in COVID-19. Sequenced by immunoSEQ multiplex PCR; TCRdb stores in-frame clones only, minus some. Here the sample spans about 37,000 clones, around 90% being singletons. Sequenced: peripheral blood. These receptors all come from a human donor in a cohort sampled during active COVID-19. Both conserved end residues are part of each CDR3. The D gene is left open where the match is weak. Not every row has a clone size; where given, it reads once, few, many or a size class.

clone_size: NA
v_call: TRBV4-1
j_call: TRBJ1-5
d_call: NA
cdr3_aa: CASSRLQGTYQPQHF
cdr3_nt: TGCGCCAGCAGCCGACTACAGGGAACTTATCAGCCCCAGCATTTT

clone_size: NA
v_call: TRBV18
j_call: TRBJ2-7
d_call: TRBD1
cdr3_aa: CASSRTGVPYEQYF
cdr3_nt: TGTGCCAGCTCACGGACAGGGGTCCCCTACGAGCAGTACTTC

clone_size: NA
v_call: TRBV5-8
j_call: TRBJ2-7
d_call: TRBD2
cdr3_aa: CASSLGLAGGTSYEQYF
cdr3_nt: TGTGCCAGCAGCTTGGGACTAGCGGGGGGCACCTCCTACGAGCAGTACTTC

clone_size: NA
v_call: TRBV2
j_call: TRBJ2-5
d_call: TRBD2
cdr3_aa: CASSLAGVVGETQYF
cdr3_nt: TGTGCCAGCAGTCTAGCGGGGGTTGTGGGAGAGACCCAGTACTTC

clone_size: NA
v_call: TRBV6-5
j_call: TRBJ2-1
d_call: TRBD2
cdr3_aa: CASNLAGDNEQFF
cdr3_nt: TGTGCCAGCAACCTAGCGGGGGACAATGAGCAGTTCTTC

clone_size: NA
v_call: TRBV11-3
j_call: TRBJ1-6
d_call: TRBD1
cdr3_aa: CARMGQGNSPLHF
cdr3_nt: TGTGCCCGCATGGGACAGGGAAATTCACCCCTCCACTTT

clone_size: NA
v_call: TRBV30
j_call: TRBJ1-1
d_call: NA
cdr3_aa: CAWREQGNTEAFF
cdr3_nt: TGTGCCTGGAGGGAGCAGGGGAACACTGAAGCTTTCTTT

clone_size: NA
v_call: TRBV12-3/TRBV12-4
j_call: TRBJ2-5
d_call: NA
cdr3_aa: CASSFAETQYF
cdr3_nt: TGTGCCAGCAGTTTTGCGGAGACCCAGTACTTC

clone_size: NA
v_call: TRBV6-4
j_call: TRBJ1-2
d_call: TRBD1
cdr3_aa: CASSRDRNYGYTF
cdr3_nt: TGTGCCAGCAGTCGGGACAGAAACTATGGCTACACCTTC

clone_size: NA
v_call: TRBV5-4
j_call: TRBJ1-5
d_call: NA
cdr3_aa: CASLSEQGKNQPQHF
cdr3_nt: TGTGCCAGCCTCTCGGAGCAGGGGAAAAATCAGCCCCAGCATTTT

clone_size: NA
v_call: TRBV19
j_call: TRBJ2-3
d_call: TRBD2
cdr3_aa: CASSTPPGLETDTQYF
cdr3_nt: TGTGCCAGTAGTACCCCGCCGGGACTAGAGACAGATACGCAGTATTTT

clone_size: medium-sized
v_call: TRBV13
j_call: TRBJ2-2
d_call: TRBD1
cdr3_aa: CASSTRGGQGTTGELFF
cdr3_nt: TGTGCCAGCAGCACGCGCGGGGGACAGGGGACGACCGGGGAGCTGTTTTTT

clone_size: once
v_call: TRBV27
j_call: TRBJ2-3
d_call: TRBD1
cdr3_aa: CASSTLGQGVTDTQYF
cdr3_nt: TGTGCCAGCAGTACCCTTGGACAGGGCGTCACAGATACGCAGTATTTT